The TCR beta chain under discussion was sequenced for a study of graft-versus-host responses after intestinal transplantation. Study overall: Multivisceral, liver-intestinal, or isolated intestinal grafts went to recipients. Anti-thymocyte globulin induction, then tacrolimus and steroids for about three years, went to all recipients.

This CDR3 is built from 16 residues. V lost 5 bases to trimming and J lost 6 bases; unmatched junction nucleotides: 10. Germline loops: CDR1 SEHNR, CDR2 FQNEAQ (reference sequence). The study, taken as a whole, reports: There were GvH clones found in recipient marrow, and some of them appeared first in ileum or blood.

Produced via immunoSEQ multiplex PCR; TCRdb's table is partial and in-frame only. The sample consists of under 130,000 clones, roughly 93% of them appearing once. About this clone itself: Its antigen remains unknown.

The sample here was unstimulated CD8+ T cells sorted from spleen or lymph node cells, taken before intestinal transplant. The TCR sequence derives from a human donor who received an intestinal transplant. This chain links TRBV7-9 with TRBJ1-2; TRBD1 matches at 12 bases. CDR3 region: CASSALRDRGPNGYTF. The CDR3 DNA sequence: TGTGCCAGCAGCGCACTCCGGGACAGGGGGCCGAATGGCTACACCTTC.